These T cell receptor beta chains were read from a single sample in a study of shared clonotypes between healthy human individuals. TCRdb's copy holds only in-frame clones and misses some; the assay was immunoSEQ multiplex PCR. In the table there are about 490,000 clones, 60% to 80% of which are singletons. Source material: PBMCs. The receptors were sampled from a middle-aged woman in good health. Some clones in this sample may be carry-over from other donors' samples. The CDR3 runs from the conserved cysteine through the conserved F or W. The D gene is left open where the match is weak. Expanded clones are given a class, and other clones once, few, many or no size at all.

j_call,d_call,clone_size,v_call,cdr3_aa,cdr3_nt
TRBJ2-3,NA,NA,TRBV27,CASSFRRGTDTQYF,TGTGCCAGCAGTTTCCGGCGGGGCACAGATACGCAGTATTTT
TRBJ2-7,NA,once,TRBV15,CATSKNRGGYEQYF,TGTGCCACCAGCAAAAACAGGGGAGGCTACGAGCAGTACTTC
TRBJ1-1,NA,NA,TRBV7-9,CASSSTTGIPEAFF,TGTGCCAGCAGCTCCACCACCGGGATACCTGAAGCTTTCTTT
TRBJ2-3,TRBD1,NA,TRBV28,CASSFRDRGFGLDTQYF,TGTGCCAGCAGTTTCCGTGACAGGGGATTCGGACTAGATACGCAGTATTTT
TRBJ1-5,TRBD1,NA,TRBV5-1,CASSLQGGGQPQHF,TGCGCCAGCAGCTTACAGGGGGGTGGTCAGCCCCAGCATTTT
TRBJ1-6,NA,NA,TRBV6-1,CASSRDGTNSPLHF,TGTGCCAGCAGCCGGGACGGGACTAATTCACCCCTCCACTTT
TRBJ2-3,NA,NA,TRBV5-1,CASSWGLSSTDTQYF,TGCGCCAGCAGCTGGGGCCTGTCTAGCACAGATACGCAGTATTTT
TRBJ1-5,NA,once,TRBV30,CAWTRGFQQPQHF,TGTGCCTGGACCAGGGGTTTTCAGCAGCCCCAGCATTTT
TRBJ1-2,NA,NA,TRBV4-3,CASSHPGGYGYTF,TGCGCCAGCAGCCACCCGGGGGGCTATGGCTACACCTTC
TRBJ2-5,TRBD2,NA,TRBV5-8,CASSLDRTSVVTQYF,TGTGCCAGCAGCTTGGATCGGACTAGCGTCGTGACCCAGTACTTC
TRBJ2-7,NA,NA,TRBV28,CASSHDQGRSREQYF,TGTGCCAGCAGCCACGATCAGGGTAGGTCTCGCGAGCAGTACTTC
TRBJ2-6,NA,NA,TRBV4-1,CASSQASSGANVLTF,TGCGCCAGCAGCCAAGCCTCCTCTGGGGCCAACGTCCTGACTTTC
TRBJ2-7,NA,NA,TRBV6-5,CASSYGTGYEQYF,TGTGCCAGCAGTTACGGGACTGGCTACGAGCAGTACTTC
TRBJ2-7,TRBD1,once,TRBV28,CASNLTGLTYEQYF,TGTGCCAGCAACTTGACAGGGCTCACCTACGAGCAGTACTTC
TRBJ2-5,TRBD2,NA,TRBV5-1,CASRRRERGETQYF,TGCGCCAGCAGAAGGCGGGAGCGGGGGGAGACCCAGTACTTC